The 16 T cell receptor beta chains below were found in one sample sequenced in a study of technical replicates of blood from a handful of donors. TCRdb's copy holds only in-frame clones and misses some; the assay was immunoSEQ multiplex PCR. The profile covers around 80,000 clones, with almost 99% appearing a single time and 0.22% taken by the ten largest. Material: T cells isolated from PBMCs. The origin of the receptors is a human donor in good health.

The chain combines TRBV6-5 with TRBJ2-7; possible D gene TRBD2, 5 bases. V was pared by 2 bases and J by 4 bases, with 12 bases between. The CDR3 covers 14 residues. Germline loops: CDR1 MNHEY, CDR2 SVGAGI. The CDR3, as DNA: TGTGCCAGCAGTTACGGGGTGAGGGATTACGAGCAGTACTTC. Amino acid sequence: CASSYGVRDYEQYF.

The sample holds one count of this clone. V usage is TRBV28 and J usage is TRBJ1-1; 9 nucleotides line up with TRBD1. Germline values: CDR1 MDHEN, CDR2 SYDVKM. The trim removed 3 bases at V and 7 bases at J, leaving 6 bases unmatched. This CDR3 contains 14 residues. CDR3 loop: CASSFQGQGYEAFF. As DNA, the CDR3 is TGTGCCAGCAGTTTCCAGGGACAGGGCTATGAAGCTTTCTTT. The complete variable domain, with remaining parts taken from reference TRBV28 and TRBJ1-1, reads DVKVTQSSRYLVKRTGEKVFLECVQDMDHENMFWYRQDPGLGLRLIYFSYDVKMKEKGDIPEGYSVSREKKERFSLILESASTNQTSMYLCASSFQGQGYEAFFGQGTRLTVV.

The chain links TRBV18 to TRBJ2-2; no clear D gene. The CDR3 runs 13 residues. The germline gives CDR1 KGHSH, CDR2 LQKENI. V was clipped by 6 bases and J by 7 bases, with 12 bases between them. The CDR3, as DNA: TGTGCCAGCTCCCTACACGCGGACGGGGAGCTGTTTTTT. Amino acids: CASSLHADGELFF.

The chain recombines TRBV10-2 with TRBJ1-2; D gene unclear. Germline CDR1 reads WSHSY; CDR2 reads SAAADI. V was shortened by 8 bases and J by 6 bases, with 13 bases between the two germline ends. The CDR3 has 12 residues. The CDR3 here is CASGYNSDGYTF. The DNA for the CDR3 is TGCGCCAGCGGTTACAACAGTGATGGCTACACCTTC.

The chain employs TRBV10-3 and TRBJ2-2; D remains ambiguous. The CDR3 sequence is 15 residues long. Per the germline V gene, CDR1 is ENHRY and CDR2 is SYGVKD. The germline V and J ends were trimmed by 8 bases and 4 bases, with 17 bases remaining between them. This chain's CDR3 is CAIVAGPLITGELFF. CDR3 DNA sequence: TGTGCCATCGTCGCTGGCCCGCTGATCACCGGGGAGCTGTTTTTT.

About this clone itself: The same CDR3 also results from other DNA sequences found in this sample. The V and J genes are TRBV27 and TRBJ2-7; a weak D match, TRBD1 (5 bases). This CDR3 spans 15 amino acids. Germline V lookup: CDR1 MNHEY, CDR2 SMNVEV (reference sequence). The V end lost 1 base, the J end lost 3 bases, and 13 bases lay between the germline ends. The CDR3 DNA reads TGTGCCAGCAGTTTATTAGGGCAGGGAATCTACGAGCAGTACTTC. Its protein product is CASSLLGQGIYEQYF.

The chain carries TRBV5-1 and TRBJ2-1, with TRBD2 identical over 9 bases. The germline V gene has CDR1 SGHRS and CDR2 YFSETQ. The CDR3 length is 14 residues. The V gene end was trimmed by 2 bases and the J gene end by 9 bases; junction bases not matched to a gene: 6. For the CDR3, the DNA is TGCGCCAGCAGCTTACAGCGGGAGGAGGGTGAGCAGTTCTTC. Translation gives CASSLQREEGEQFF.

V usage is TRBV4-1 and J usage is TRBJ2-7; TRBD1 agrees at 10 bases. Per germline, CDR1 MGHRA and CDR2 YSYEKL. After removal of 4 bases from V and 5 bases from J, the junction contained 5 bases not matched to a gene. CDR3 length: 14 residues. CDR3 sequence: CASSLRDRGDEQYF. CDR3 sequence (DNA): TGCGCCAGCAGCCTCCGGGACAGGGGCGACGAGCAGTACTTC.

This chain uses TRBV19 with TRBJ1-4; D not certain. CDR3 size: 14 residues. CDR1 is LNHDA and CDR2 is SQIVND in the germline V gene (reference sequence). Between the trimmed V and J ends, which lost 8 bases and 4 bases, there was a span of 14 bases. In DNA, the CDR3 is TGTGCCAGTCAGTTGTGGTCGAATAATGAAAAACTGTTTTTT. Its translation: CASQLWSNNEKLFF.

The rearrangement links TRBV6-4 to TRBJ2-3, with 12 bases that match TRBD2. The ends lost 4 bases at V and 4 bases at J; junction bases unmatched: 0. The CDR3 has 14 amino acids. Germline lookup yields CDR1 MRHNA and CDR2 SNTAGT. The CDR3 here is CASSGLAGADTQYF. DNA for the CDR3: TGTGCCAGCAGTGGACTAGCGGGAGCAGATACGCAGTATTTT.

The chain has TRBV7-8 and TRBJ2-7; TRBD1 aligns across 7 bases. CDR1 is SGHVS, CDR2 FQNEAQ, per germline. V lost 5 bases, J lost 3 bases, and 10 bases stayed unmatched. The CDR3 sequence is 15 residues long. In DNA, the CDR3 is TGTGCCAGCAGCGTATTACCCGGGACAGACTACGAGCAGTACTTC. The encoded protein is CASSVLPGTDYEQYF.

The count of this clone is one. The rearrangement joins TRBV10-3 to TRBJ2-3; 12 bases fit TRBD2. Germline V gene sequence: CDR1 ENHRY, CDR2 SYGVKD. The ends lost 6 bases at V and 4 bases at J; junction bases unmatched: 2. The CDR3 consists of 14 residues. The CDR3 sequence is CAISLAGGADTQYF. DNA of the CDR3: TGTGCCATCAGCCTAGCGGGAGGGGCAGATACGCAGTATTTT.

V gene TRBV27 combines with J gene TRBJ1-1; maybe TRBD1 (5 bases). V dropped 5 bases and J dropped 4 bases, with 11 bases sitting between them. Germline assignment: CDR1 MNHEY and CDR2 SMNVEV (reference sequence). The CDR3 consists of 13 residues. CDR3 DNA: TGTGCCAGCAGTGCGGGGGTGGTCACTGAAGCTTTCTTT. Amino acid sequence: CASSAGVVTEAFF.

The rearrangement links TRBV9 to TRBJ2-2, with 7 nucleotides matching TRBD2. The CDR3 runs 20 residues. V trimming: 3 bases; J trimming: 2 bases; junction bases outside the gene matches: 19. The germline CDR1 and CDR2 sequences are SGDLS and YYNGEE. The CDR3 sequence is CASSATDPLQAGANTGELFF. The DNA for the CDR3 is TGTGCCAGCAGCGCCACCGACCCCCTTCAGGCGGGAGCTAACACCGGGGAGCTGTTTTTT.

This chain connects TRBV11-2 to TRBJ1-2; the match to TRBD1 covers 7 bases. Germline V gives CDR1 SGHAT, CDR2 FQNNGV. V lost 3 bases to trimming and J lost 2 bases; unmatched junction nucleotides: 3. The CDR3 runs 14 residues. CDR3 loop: CASSFPTGNYGYTF. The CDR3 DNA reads TGTGCCAGCAGCTTTCCGACAGGGAACTATGGCTACACCTTC.

The CDR3 region has the DNA TGTGCCAGCAGGCCAGGGTATCTAGCTGGAAACACCATATATTTT. This translates into CASRPGYLAGNTIYF. The chain combines TRBV7-6 with TRBJ1-3, with a weak D call TRBD1 (5 bases). V gave up 6 bases and J gave up 2 bases, with 14 bases separating them. Germline CDR1 reads SGHVS; CDR2 reads FNYEAQ. The CDR3 spans 15 residues. Looking up the rest from reference TRBV7-6 and TRBJ1-3 gives the full variable domain: GAGVSQSPRYKVTKRGQDVALRCDPISGHVSLYWYRQALGQGPEFLTYFNYEAQQDKSGLPNDRFSAERPEGSISTLTIQRTEQRDSAMYRCASRPGYLAGNTIYFGEGSWLTVV.